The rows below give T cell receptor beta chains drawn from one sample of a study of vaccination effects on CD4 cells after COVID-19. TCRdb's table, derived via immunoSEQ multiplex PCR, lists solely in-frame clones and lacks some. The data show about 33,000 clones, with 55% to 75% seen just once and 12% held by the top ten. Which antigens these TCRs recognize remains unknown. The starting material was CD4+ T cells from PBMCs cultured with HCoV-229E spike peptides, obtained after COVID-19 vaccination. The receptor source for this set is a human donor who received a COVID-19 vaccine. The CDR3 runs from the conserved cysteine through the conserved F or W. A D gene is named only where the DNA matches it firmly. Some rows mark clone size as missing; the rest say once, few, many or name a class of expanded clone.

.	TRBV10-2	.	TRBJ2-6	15	TGCGCCAGCCGGCGGGGAATCTCTGGGGCCAACGTCCTGACTTTC	CASRRGISGANVLTF
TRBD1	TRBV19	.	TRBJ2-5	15	TGTGCCAGTAGTTCGGACAGGGGGCGAGGGGAGACCCAGTACTTC	CASSSDRGRGETQYF
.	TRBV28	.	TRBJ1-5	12	TGTGCCAGCAGGTTTGAAAATCAGCCCCAGCATTTT	CASRFENQPQHF
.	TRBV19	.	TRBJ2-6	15	TGTGCCAGTAGTGCGGTCTTAGCAGGGGCCAACGTCCTGACTTTC	CASSAVLAGANVLTF
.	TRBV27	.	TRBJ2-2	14	TGTGCCAGCACGTCCGGGACACGCACCGGGGAGCTGTTTTTT	CASTSGTRTGELFF
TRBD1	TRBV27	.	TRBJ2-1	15	TGTGCCAGCAGGAAGGGACAGGGTCCCTACAATGAGCAGTTCTTC	CASRKGQGPYNEQFF
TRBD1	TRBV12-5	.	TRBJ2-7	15	TGTGCTAGTGGTTTGGGGACAGGGGGAAAAAACGAGCAGTACTTC	CASGLGTGGKNEQYF
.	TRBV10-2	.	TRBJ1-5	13	TGCGCCAGCAGCATAAATATGAATCAGCCCCAGCATTTT	CASSINMNQPQHF
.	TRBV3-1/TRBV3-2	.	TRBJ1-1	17	TGTGCCAGCAGCCAAGAACCCAGTCAGGTGGCGAACACTGAAGCTTTCTTT	CASSQEPSQVANTEAFF
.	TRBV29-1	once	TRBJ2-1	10	TGCAGCGCAGGCATCAATGAGCAGTTCTTC	CSAGINEQFF
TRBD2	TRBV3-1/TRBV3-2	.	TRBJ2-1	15	TGTGCCAGCAGCCCTCGTTCGGGACTAGGTCGCGAGCAGTTCTTC	CASSPRSGLGREQFF
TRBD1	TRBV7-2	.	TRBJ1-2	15	TGTGCCAGCAGCCCAGGACAGGGCCTTTCCTATGGCTACACCTTC	CASSPGQGLSYGYTF
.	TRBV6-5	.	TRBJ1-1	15	TGTGCCAGCAGTCCCCAGGGATCGCTGAACACTGAAGCTTTCTTT	CASSPQGSLNTEAFF
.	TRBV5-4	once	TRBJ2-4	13	TGTGCCAGCAGCTTGGTTACCAAAAACATTCAGTACTTC	CASSLVTKNIQYF
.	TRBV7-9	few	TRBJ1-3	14	TGTGCCAGCAGCTTACTTGCCTCGGGGTCCCCCATATATTTT	CASSLLASGSPIYF
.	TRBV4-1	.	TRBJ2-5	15	TGCGCCAGCAGCCCTGAGGACAGCCCACGTGAGACCCAGTACTTC	CASSPEDSPRETQYF
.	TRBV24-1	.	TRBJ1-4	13	TGTGCCACCAGTGACGGGGAGGGAGAAAAACTGTTTTTT	CATSDGEGEKLFF
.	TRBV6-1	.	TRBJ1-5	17	TGTGCCAGCAGTGAATCATCCCGCAGCCAGGGGTATCAGCCCCAGCATTTT	CASSESSRSQGYQPQHF
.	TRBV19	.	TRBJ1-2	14	TGTGCCAGTAGTATCGGGACGTACTCGGATGGCTACACCTTC	CASSIGTYSDGYTF
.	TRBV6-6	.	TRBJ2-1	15	TGTGCCAGCAGTCCCCGGCAAAGCTCCTACAATGAGCAGTTCTTC	CASSPRQSSYNEQFF
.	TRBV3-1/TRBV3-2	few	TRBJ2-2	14	TGTGCCAGCAGCCGGGACACAAACACCGGGGAGCTGTTTTTT	CASSRDTNTGELFF
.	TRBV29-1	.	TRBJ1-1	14	TGCAGCGTTGAACACGGACAGCCTAACACTGAAGCTTTCTTT	CSVEHGQPNTEAFF
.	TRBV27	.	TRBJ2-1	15	TGTGCCAGCAGCACTCTTAAGGGGATCTACAATGAGCAGTTCTTC	CASSTLKGIYNEQFF
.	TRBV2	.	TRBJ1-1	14	TGTGCCAGCAGTGAATCAAGGGCGCGCACTGAAGCTTTCTTT	CASSESRARTEAFF
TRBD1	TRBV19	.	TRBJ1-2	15	TGTGCCAGTAGGGAATCGACAGGGGGCTACTATGGCTACACCTTC	CASRESTGGYYGYTF
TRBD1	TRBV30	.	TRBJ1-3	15	TGTGCCTGGAGTCTCCCTGGGACAGTCCGAAACACCATATATTTT	CAWSLPGTVRNTIYF
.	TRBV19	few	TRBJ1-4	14	TGTGCCAGTAGCTGGGGGGTGCCTAATGAAAAACTGTTTTTT	CASSWGVPNEKLFF
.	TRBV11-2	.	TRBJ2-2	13	TGTGCCAGCAGACCGACTGGCCCCGGGGAGCTGTTTTTT	CASRPTGPGELFF
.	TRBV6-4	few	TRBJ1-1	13	TGTGCCAGCCCCCACGATCTGAACACTGAAGCTTTCTTT	CASPHDLNTEAFF
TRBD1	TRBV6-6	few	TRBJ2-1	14	TGTGCCAGCAGTTACGGGACAGCTAACAATGAGCAGTTCTTC	CASSYGTANNEQFF
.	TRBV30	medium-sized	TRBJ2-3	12	TGTGCCTGGGGCCCCTTCACAGATACGCAGTATTTT	CAWGPFTDTQYF
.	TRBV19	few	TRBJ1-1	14	TGTGCCAGTACCAGAAATACAGGAGCCCTTGAAGCTTTCTTT	CASTRNTGALEAFF
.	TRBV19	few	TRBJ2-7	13	TGTGCCAGTAGTATGGGTCTGCCCTACGAGCAGTACTTC	CASSMGLPYEQYF
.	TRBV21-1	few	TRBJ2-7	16	TGTGCCAGCAGCAGAAGACAGGAGCGAGTAACCTACGAGCAGTACTTC	CASSRRQERVTYEQYF
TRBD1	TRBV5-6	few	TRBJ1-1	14	TGTGCCAGCAGCCAAGGCGACAGGGTGGCTGAAGCTTTCTTT	CASSQGDRVAEAFF
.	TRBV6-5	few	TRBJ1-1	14	TGTGCCAGCAGTTACTCGGGTCTGAACACTGAAGCTTTCTTT	CASSYSGLNTEAFF
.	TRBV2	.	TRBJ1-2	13	TGTGCCAGCAGTGAATCCTACAGGGAGGGCTACACCTTC	CASSESYREGYTF
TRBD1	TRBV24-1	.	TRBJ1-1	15	TGTGCCACCAGTGACCCGGGACAGGGGAACACTGAAGCTTTCTTT	CATSDPGQGNTEAFF
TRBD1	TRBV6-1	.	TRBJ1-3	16	TGTGCCAGCAGTGACCCGGGACAGGGGGGTGGAAACACCATATATTTT	CASSDPGQGGGNTIYF
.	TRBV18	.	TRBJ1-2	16	TGTGCCAGCTCACCAATGGGACTAGCGGGGAACTATGGCTACACCTTC	CASSPMGLAGNYGYTF
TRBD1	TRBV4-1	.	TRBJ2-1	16	TGCGCCAGCAGCCACCAAACAGGGGGCTTGGGGAATGAGCAGTTCTTC	CASSHQTGGLGNEQFF
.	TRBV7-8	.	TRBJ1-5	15	TGTGCCAGCAACCCCACCGGGACACTCAATCAGCCCCAGCATTTT	CASNPTGTLNQPQHF
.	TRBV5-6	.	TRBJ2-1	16	TGTGCCAGCAGCTTGGCCCCAGTCGACAGGACCAATGAGCAGTTCTTC	CASSLAPVDRTNEQFF
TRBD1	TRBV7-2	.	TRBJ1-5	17	TGTGCCAGCAGCCACCGGGACAGGGCTTTTTTCAATCAGCCCCAGCATTTT	CASSHRDRAFFNQPQHF
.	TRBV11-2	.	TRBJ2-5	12	TGTGCCAGCAGCCCGGGCGTCACCTCACTGTACTTC	CASSPGVTSLYF
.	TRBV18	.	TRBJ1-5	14	TGTGCCAGCTCACCCCGGTATAGCAATCAGCCCCAGCATTTT	CASSPRYSNQPQHF
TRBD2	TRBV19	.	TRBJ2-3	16	TGTGCCAGTACCCCACGAGGACTAGCTGAAGCGGAAACGCAGTATTTT	CASTPRGLAEAETQYF
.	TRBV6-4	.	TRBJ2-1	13	TGTGCCAGCAGGGACCTTTCCTACAATGAGCAGTTCTTC	CASRDLSYNEQFF
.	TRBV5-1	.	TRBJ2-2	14	TGCGCCAGCGGACGGCGGGGTGGCACCGGGGAGCTGTTTTTT	CASGRRGGTGELFF
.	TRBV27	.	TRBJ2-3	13	TGTGCCAGCAGCTCAGGGTCTCCAGATACGCAGTATTTT	CASSSGSPDTQYF
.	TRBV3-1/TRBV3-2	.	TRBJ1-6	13	TGTGCCAGCAGTCTTGGACAGAATTCACCCCTCCACTTT	CASSLGQNSPLHF
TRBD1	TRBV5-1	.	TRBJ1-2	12	TGCGCCAGCAGTCAGGGGGACTATGGCTACACCTTC	CASSQGDYGYTF
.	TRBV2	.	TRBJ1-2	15	TGTGCCAGCAGTGAAGCGGGGGCAGTGGGGGATGGCTACACCTTC	CASSEAGAVGDGYTF